This T cell receptor (beta chain) was retrieved from a study of blood T cell repertoires in COVID-19. Study context: There were acute and convalescent COVID-19 samples, and they came from the United States, Italy and Spain.

In the authors' workflow: Reference gene primer amplification in the assay estimated nucleated cell counts. Clones were read by immunoSEQ multiplex PCR, and TCRdb kept only the in-frame ones, dropping some. For V, J and clone size, that table is used; D and trimming come from the DNA. Found here are roughly 380,000 clones, approximately 81% of them singletons; the top ten hold approximately 3.7%. Germline V gives CDR1 MNHEY, CDR2 SVGAGI. V lost 8 bases and J lost 9; bases outside the gene matches: 8. The CDR3 is 14 residues long. Sequencing was done on a sample of peripheral blood. The receptor comes from a young woman with acute or convalescent COVID-19. The chain carries TRBV6-5 and TRBJ1-6; 9 nucleotides align to TRBD1. CDR3 DNA sequence: TGTGCCAGCGGCAACAGGGGGCAGGGTTCACCCCTCCACTTT. This codes for CASGNRGQGSPLHF.